This TCR beta chain was sequenced for a study of T cell repertoires in cytomegalovirus infection. On the study more broadly: It can be stated that public TCR beta signatures indicated CMV infection as well as a matching HLA type. General study points: The ex vivo response showed dominance by HLA-C-restricted CMV-specific TCR beta clonotypes.

V shed 5 bases, J shed 5 bases, and the junction held 13 bases outside the gene matches. CDR1 is SEHNR, CDR2 FQNEAQ, per germline (reference sequence). This CDR3 contains 17 residues. TCRdb independently ran MiXCR on the reads; one entry per CDR3 protein. Of around 100,000 distinct CDR3 sequences listed, 10% were seen once; the top ten hold 25% to 40%. This clonotype came up many times. Its antigen is unidentified. This receptor was taken from a human donor in good health (CMV status not recorded). Some clones in this sample may be carry-over from other donors' samples. The chain recombines TRBV7-9 with TRBJ1-4; 8 bases align to TRBD1. The source material was PBMCs, sequenced either directly or after in vitro stimulation (not recorded which). Here the CDR3 reads CASSPSGTGSKNEKLFF. The CDR3 DNA sequence: TGTGCCAGCAGCCCATCCGGGACAGGATCTAAGAATGAAAAACTGTTTTTT.